This TCR beta chain was obtained from a study of blood T cell repertoires in COVID-19 (TCRdb year 2020). Turning to the overall study: Samples from collaborators originated in the United States, Italy and Spain and spanned both the acute and convalescent phases of COVID-19. The prospective study material was composed of cDNA or gDNA derived from T cells, B-cell-depleted T cells, or PBMCs. Subjects who had been exposed to COVID-19, were actively infected with it, or had recovered from it provided the deeply sampled blood TCRbeta repertoires that made up the dataset. The repertoires were released in a freely available public database meant as a resource for research on the immune response to SARS-CoV-2. Samples came from the ongoing ImmuneRACE study (first 160 participants) plus 1,254 subjects from 6 global collaborators. A de-identified subject ID, COVID-19 status, age in years and sex were almost always included in the sample metadata. Where HLA class I and class II types were available, the types were taken from metadata supplied by the sample provider, not from assay-based typing. Here is what the overall study found, with its caveats: Clinical and demographic metadata were provided uncurated, with the amount varying by source and participant.

A remark on this clone: Its antigen remains unidentified. No quality values exist for individual bases; no much larger clone is one base distant.

From its cysteine to its phenylalanine, the CDR3 spans 15 amino acids. The retained sequence is limited to the CDR3, 45 bases, with the frame set at the first base. The germline V gene provides CDR1 SGHRS and CDR2 YFSETQ. At the junction V is shortened by 5 bases and J by 0 bases, with 14 bases in between. The immunoSEQ Assay, a bias-controlled multiplex PCR, was used to amplify TCRbeta CDR3 regions from genomic DNA. The source study handled its data this way. The number of nucleated cells in each sample was estimated from the amplification of reference gene primers within the assay. To quantify the absolute abundance of each unique TCRbeta CDR3 rearrangement, sequence reads were collapsed and filtered. Productive Simpson clonality was computed per sample as the square root of Simpson's diversity index over productive rearrangements. TCRdb obtained this table from immuneACCESS and retained in-frame rearrangements with V and J assigned. These tables miss some clones; where compared with another copy, unresolved V genes account for less than half of the shortfall, and the remainder is unexplained. That table supplies the V and J calls and clone size; D and trimming were determined from the DNA. The sample table shows about 160,000 clones, and approximately 84% are seen once. In total, the top ten clones hold roughly 20% of the sample.

Collaborating institutions collected whole blood in K2EDTA tubes following their own protocols. For TCRbeta analysis, collaborator samples were shipped as frozen whole blood, as isolated PBMCs, or as DNA extracted from either sample type. The TCR originated in a woman older than 75 with acute or convalescent COVID-19. Sequencing used peripheral blood. The V gene is TRBV5-1 and the J gene is TRBJ1-1; the D gene is possibly TRBD1, with 6 bases matching. The sequenced DNA: TGCGCCAGCAGAAAAGGCACAGGGATGAACACTGAAGCTTTCTTT. The encoded protein is CASRKGTGMNTEAFF.